This T cell receptor (beta chain) was sequenced during a study of cytomegalovirus exposure and HLA in healthy donors. Vbeta (60) and Jbeta (13) primers were used in the PCR. Method: immunoSEQ multiplex PCR; TCRdb's copy keeps in-frame clones and lacks some. The repertoire includes about 120,000 clones, around 74% of them detected once, and roughly 1.6% sits in the top ten. CDR1 is LNHDA, CDR2 SQIVND, per germline (reference sequence). The V end lost 8 bases, the J end lost 3 bases, and 8 bases lay between the germline ends. There are 12 residues in the CDR3. Sequencing used PBMCs. The receptor's source is a woman younger than 30 in good health and CMV-seronegative. The V gene is TRBV19, the J gene TRBJ1-5; perhaps TRBD1 as D (5 bases). The CDR3 bases are TGTGCCAGTCGGGACTTCAATCAGCCCCAGCATTTT. Translating it yields CASRDFNQPQHF.